This TCR beta chain stems from a study of blood T cell repertoires in COVID-19 (dated by TCRdb to the early 2020s). Context from the whole study: The collaborator samples originated in the United States, Italy and Spain and spanned the acute and convalescent phases of COVID-19. The material from the prospective study consisted of cDNA or gDNA derived from T cells, B-cell-depleted T cells, or PBMCs. Subjects who had been exposed to COVID-19, were actively infected with it, or had recovered from it provided the deeply sampled blood TCRbeta repertoires that made up the dataset. A freely available public database, intended as a resource for researchers studying the immune response to SARS-CoV-2, is where the repertoires were released. Samples were obtained from the ongoing ImmuneRACE study (first 160 participants) and from 1,254 subjects provided by 6 global collaborators. The sample metadata nearly always contained a de-identified subject ID, COVID-19 status, age in years and sex. Where available, HLA class I and class II types were obtained from metadata supplied by the sample provider rather than from assay-based typing.

TCRbeta CDR3 regions were amplified from genomic DNA by means of the immunoSEQ Assay, a bias-controlled multiplex PCR. As for the original processing: Within the assay, amplification of reference gene primers was used to estimate how many nucleated cells each sample contained. To quantify the absolute abundance of each unique TCRbeta CDR3 rearrangement, sequence reads were collapsed and filtered. Productive Simpson clonality was computed per sample as the square root of Simpson's diversity index over productive rearrangements. Entries here come from immuneACCESS through TCRdb and include only in-frame sequences with V and J called. Some clones fail to appear in such tables; in the studies checked, an unresolved V gene covers under half of the shortfall, and the cause of the remainder is unknown. V and J calls and clone size are copied from that table; D and trimming were computed from the DNA. The sample yields about 220,000 clones; 60% to 85% were counted once. The ten largest make up 7.2% of the sample.

On this clone: It lacks a known antigen. No base quality values were provided; no much bigger clone lies one nucleotide off.

The CDR3 measures 14 amino acids from cysteine to phenylalanine. Left in the record is the CDR3 DNA by itself, 42 bases read in frame from the first base. V is trimmed back by 6 bases and J by 1 base, and the junction contains 0 bases that no gene match accounts for. CDR1 and CDR2, looked up from the germline V gene, are KGHSH and LQKENI. Whole blood was collected in K2EDTA tubes by collaborating institutions according to the institutions' own protocols. For TCRbeta analysis, collaborator samples were shipped as frozen whole blood, as isolated PBMCs, or as DNA extracted from either sample type. Results and caveats for the whole study, not just this receptor: How much clinical and demographic metadata was included differed by source and by participant, and the metadata was provided uncurated.

Source material: peripheral blood. Rearrangement joined TRBV18 to TRBJ2-7; the central 13 bases match TRBD2. This clonotype was obtained from a woman in her 70s with acute or convalescent COVID-19. The DNA is TGTGCCAGCTCGACTAGCGGGGGGTCCTACGAGCAGTACTTC. This encodes CASSTSGGSYEQYF.